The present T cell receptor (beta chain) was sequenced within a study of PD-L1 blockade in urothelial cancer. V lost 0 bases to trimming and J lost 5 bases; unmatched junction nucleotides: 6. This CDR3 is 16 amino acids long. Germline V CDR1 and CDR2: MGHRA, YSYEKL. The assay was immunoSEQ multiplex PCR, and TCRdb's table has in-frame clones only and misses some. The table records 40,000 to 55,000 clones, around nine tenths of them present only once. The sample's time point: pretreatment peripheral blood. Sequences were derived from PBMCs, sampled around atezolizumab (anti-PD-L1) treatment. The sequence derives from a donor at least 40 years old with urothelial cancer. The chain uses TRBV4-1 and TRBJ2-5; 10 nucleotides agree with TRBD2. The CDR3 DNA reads TGCGCCAGCAGCCAAGATGAGGGAGCGGGAGGGGAGACCCAGTACTTC. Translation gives CASSQDEGAGGETQYF.